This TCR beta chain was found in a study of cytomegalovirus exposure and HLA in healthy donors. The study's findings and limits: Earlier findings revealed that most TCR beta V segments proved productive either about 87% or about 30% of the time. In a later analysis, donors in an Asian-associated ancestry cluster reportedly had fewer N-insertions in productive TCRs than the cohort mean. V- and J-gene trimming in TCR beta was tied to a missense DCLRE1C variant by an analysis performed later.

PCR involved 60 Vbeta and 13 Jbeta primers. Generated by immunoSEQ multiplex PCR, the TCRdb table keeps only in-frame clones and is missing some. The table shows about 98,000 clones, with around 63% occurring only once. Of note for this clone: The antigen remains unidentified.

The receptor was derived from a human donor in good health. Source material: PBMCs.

Written as DNA, the CDR3 is TGTGCCAGCAGCTTAGAGCTGGGTGGGGCAAGCTCTGGAAACACCATATATTTT. It translates to CASSLELGGASSGNTIYF. The chain recombines TRBV7-9 with TRBJ1-3; D is possibly TRBD1 (5 bases). Germline values: CDR1 SEHNR, CDR2 FQNEAQ (reference sequence). Deletions cut 1 base from V and 0 bases from J, with 16 bases between. The CDR3 loop spans 18 amino acids.